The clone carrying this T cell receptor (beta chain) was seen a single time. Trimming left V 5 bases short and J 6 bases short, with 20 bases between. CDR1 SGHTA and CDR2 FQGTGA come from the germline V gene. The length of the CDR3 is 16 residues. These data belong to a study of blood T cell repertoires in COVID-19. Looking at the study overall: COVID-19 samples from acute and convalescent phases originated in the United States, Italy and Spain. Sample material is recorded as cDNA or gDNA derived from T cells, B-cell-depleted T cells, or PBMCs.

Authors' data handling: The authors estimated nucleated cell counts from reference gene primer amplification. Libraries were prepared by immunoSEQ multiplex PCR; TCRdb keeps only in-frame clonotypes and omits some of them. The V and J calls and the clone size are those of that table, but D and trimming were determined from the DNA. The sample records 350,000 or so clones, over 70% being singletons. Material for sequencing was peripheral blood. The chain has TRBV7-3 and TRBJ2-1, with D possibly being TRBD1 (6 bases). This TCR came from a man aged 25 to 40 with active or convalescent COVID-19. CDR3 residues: CASSPTGTSRPNEQFF. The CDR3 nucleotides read TGTGCCAGCAGCCCCACCGGGACATCGAGACCCAATGAGCAGTTCTTC.